This T cell receptor (beta chain) is from a study of blood T cell repertoires in COVID-19. Study overall: Sites in the United States, Italy and Spain provided acute and convalescent COVID-19 samples. Sample material is recorded as cDNA or gDNA derived from T cells, B-cell-depleted T cells, or PBMCs.

Sequencing used immunoSEQ multiplex PCR; TCRdb keeps in-frame clones, though not all of them. The sample contains approximately 150,000 clones, roughly 79% of which appear only once. Germline V CDR1 and CDR2: SGHDT, YYEEEE. V lost 6 bases, J lost 5 bases, and 11 bases stayed unmatched. The CDR3 has 16 amino acids. Sequenced input: peripheral blood. This chain joins TRBV5-6 and TRBJ1-2, with 12 nucleotides matching TRBD1. The clonotype was recovered from a woman aged 55-70 years with acute or convalescent COVID-19. The CDR3 loop is CASTLWDRGQGYGYTF. CDR3 DNA sequence: TGTGCCAGCACCTTATGGGACAGGGGGCAAGGATATGGCTACACCTTC.